This T cell receptor (beta chain) emerged from a study of blood T cells in healthy people across ages. At least 7 million PBMCs were isolated per sample. Sample-barcoded 5' priming and a J-beta primer mix drove a second PCR of roughly 6 to 12 cycles. TCRdb itself ran the 5' RACE reads through MiXCR, one entry per CDR3 protein. The sample includes more than 800,000 distinct CDR3 sequences, more than 25% of them seen just once. This clonotype was found many times. Its antigen is as yet unknown. Study-wide findings and caveats: The CMV status of each donor remained undetermined, and this could have confounded shifts in expanded clonotypes.

Germline CDR1 is WSHSY and CDR2 is SAAADI. The CDR3 covers 14 residues. V was shortened by 6 bases and J by 0 bases, with 6 bases between the two germline ends. Sequencing was carried out using blood. This receptor was taken from a woman over 75 in good health. V is TRBV10-2 and J is TRBJ2-6; possibly TRBD1 for D (5 bases). CDR3 protein: CASRRGSGANVLTF. For the CDR3, the DNA is TGCGCCAGCAGAAGGGGCTCTGGGGCCAACGTCCTGACTTTC.